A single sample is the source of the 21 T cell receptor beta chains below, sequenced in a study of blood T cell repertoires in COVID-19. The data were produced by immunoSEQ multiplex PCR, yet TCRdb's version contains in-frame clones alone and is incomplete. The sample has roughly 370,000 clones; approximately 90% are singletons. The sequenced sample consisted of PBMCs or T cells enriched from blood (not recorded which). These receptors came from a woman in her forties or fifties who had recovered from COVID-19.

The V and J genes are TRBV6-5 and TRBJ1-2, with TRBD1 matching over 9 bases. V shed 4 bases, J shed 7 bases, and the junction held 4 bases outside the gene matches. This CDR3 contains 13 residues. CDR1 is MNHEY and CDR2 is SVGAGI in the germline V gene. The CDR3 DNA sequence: TGTGCCAGCAGTTGGGAGACAGGGGGTGGCTACACCTTC. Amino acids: CASSWETGGGYTF.

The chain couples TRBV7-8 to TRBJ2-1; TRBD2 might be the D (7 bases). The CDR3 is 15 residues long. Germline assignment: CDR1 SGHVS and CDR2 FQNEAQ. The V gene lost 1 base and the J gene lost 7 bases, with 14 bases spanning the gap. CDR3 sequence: CASSLVAGAGNEQFF. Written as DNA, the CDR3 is TGTGCCAGCAGCTTAGTCGCGGGGGCGGGTAATGAGCAGTTCTTC.

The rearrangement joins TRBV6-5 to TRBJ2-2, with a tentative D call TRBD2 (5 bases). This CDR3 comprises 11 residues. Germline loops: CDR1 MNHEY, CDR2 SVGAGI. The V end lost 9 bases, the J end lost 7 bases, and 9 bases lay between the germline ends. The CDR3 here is CASPEDGELFF. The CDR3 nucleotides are TGTGCCAGTCCGGAGGACGGGGAGCTGTTTTTT.

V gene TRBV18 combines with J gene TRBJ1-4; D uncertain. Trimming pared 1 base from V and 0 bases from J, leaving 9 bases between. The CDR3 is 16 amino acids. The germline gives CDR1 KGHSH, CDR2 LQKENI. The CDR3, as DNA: TGTGCCAGCTCACCACGGGCAGAAGCAACTAATGAAAAACTGTTTTTT. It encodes CASSPRAEATNEKLFF.

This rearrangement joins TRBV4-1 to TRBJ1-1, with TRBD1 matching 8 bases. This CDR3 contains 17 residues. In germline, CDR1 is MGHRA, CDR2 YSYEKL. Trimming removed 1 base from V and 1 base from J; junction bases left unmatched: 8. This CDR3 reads CASSQGRTGWANTEAFF. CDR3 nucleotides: TGCGCCAGCAGCCAAGGACGGACAGGGTGGGCGAACACTGAAGCTTTCTTT.

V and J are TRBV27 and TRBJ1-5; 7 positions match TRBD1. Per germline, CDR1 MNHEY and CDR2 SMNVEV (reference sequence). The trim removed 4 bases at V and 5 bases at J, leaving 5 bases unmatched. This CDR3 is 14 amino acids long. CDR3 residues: CASSSRTGYQPQHF. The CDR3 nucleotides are TGTGCCAGCAGTTCCAGGACAGGCTATCAGCCCCAGCATTTT.

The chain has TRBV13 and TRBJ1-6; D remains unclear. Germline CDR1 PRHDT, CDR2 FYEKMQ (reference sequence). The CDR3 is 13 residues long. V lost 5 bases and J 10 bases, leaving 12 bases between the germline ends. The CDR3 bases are TGTGCCAGCAGCGCGGCCGAACAATCACCCCTCCACTTT. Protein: CASSAAEQSPLHF.

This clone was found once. CDR3: CASSPTYEVRQDRLAKNIQYF. CDR3 nucleotides: TGTGCCAGCTCACCGACTTACGAGGTCCGCCAAGATAGATTAGCCAAAAACATTCAGTACTTC. The rearrangement uses TRBV18 and TRBJ2-4, with unresolved D. V shed 3 bases and J shed 0 bases, with 27 bases lying between them. The CDR3 is 21 amino acids. The germline V gene has CDR1 KGHSH and CDR2 LQKENI.

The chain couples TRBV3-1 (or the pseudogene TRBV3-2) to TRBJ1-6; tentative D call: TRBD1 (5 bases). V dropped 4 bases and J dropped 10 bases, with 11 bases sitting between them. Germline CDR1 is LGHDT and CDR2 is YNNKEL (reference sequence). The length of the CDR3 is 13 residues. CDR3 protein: CASSRLQGSPLHF. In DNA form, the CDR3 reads TGTGCCAGCAGCCGGCTGCAGGGATCACCCCTCCACTTT.

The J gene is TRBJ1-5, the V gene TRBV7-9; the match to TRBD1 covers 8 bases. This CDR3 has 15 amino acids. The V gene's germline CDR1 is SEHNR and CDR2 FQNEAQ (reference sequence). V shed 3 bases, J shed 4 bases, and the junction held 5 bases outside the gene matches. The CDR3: CASSFGTGLNQPQHF. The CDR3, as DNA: TGTGCCAGCAGCTTCGGGACAGGATTGAATCAGCCCCAGCATTTT.

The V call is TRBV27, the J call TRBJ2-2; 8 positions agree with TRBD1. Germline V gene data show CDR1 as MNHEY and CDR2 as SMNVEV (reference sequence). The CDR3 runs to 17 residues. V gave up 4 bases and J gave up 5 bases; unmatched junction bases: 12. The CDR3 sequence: CASSSKQGAGYTGELFF. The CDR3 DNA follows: TGTGCCAGCAGTTCCAAGCAGGGGGCCGGGTATACCGGGGAGCTGTTTTTT.

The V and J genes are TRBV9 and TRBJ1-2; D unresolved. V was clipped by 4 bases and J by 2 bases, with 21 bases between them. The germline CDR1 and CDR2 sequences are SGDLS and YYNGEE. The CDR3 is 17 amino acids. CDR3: CASSYSTKEAGNYGYTF. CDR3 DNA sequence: TGTGCCAGCAGCTATTCCACGAAGGAGGCAGGCAACTATGGCTACACCTTC.

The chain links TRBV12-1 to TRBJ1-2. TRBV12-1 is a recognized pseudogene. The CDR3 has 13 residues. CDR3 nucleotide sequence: TGTGCCAGCAGCTTTGCCCACCGGGTTCATTTCACCTTC. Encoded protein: CASSFAHRVHFTF.

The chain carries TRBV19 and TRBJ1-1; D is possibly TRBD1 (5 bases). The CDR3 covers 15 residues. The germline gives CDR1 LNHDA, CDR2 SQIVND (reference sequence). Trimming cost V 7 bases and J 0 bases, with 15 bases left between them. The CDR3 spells CASKSVGGLNTEAFF. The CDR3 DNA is TGTGCCAGTAAGTCGGTTGGGGGGTTGAACACTGAAGCTTTCTTT.

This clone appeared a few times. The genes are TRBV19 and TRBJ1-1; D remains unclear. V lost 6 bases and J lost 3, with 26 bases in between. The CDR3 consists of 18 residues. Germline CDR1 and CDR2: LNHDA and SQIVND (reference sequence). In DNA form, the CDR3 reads TGTGCCAGTAGCACGGGTTGGGGAAAGGTGCAGGAGGACACTGAAGCTTTCTTT. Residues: CASSTGWGKVQEDTEAFF.

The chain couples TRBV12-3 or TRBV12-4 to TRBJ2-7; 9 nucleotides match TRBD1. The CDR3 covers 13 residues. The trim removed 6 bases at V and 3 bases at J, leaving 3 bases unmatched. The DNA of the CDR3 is TGTGCCAGCAGGATGGGACAGGGCTACGAGCAGTACTTC. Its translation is CASRMGQGYEQYF.

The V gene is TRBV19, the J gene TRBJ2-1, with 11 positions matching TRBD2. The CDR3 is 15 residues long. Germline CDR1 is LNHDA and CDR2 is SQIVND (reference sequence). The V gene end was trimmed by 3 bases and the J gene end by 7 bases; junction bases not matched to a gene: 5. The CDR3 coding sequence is TGTGCCAGTAGTATGCTAGCGGGGGGTTATAATGAGCAGTTCTTC. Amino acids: CASSMLAGGYNEQFF.

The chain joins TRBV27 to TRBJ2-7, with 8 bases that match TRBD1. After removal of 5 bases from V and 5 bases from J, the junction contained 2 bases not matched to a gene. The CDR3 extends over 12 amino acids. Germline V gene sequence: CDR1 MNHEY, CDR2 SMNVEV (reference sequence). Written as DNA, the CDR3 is TGTGCCAGCAGTCAGGGGGCACACGAGCAGTACTTC. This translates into CASSQGAHEQYF.

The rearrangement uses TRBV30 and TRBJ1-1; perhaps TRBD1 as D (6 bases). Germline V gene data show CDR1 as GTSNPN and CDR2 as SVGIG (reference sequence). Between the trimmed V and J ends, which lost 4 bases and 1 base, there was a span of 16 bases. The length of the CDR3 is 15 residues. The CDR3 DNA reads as TGTGCCTGGACCCAGCAATTGGGGGCGAACACTGAAGCTTTCTTT. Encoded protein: CAWTQQLGANTEAFF.

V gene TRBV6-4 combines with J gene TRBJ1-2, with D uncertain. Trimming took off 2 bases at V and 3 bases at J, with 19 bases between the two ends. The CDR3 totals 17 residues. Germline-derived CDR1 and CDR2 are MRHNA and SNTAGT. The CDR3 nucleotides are TGTGCCAGCAGTGACGACCCACGACGACTCGGTTACTATGGCTACACCTTC. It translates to CASSDDPRRLGYYGYTF.

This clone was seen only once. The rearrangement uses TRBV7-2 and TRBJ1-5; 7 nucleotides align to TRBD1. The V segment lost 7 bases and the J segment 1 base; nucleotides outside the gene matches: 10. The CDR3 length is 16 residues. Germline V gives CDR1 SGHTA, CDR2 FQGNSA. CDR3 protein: CASKKEGGVSNQPQHF. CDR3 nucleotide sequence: TGTGCCAGCAAAAAGGAAGGGGGCGTGAGCAATCAGCCCCAGCATTTT.